These 26 T cell receptor beta chains were sequenced from one sample in a study of radiation and T cells in renal cell carcinoma. Assay used: immunoSEQ multiplex PCR; TCRdb lists only in-frame clones, some missing. This table has roughly 150,000 clones, about 88% appearing once. Time point specified: baseline pretreatment blood. The treatment denotes: 15 Gy SBRT to primary tumor, nephrectomy 4 weeks later. The specimen comprised blood, sampled from a patient whose treatment included radiotherapy and nephrectomy. Receptor source: a woman aged 70-85 years with renal cell carcinoma.

The chain joins TRBV4-2 to TRBJ1-1; D is ambiguous. This CDR3 contains 12 residues. V was cut by 0 bases and J by 10 bases, with 9 bases left in between. The germline V gene encodes CDR1 LGHNA and CDR2 YNFKEQ. CDR3 region: CASSQDAKLAFF. In DNA, the CDR3 is TGTGCCAGCAGCCAAGACGCAAAACTAGCTTTCTTT.

The V call is TRBV5-4, the J call TRBJ2-5; possible D gene TRBD1, 6 bases. Germline V lookup: CDR1 SGHNT, CDR2 YYREEE (reference sequence). Trimming cost V 1 base and J 4 bases, with 8 bases left between them. There are 13 residues in the CDR3. The CDR3 here is CASSLQGLETQYF. In DNA form, the CDR3 reads TGTGCCAGCAGCTTGCAGGGGCTAGAGACCCAGTACTTC.

The chain links TRBV2 to TRBJ1-4; 11 bases align to TRBD1. The CDR3 sequence is 15 residues long. The germline CDR1 and CDR2 sequences are SNHLY and FYNNEI. With V trimmed by 9 bases and J by 7 bases, 10 bases remained unmatched. The CDR3 sequence is CASTEPGTGGEKLFF. The CDR3 nucleotides read TGTGCCAGTACAGAACCCGGGACAGGGGGTGAAAAACTGTTTTTT.

This clone was seen a handful of times. The chain employs TRBV19 and TRBJ1-1; D call uncertain. The CDR3 is 10 amino acids. V gave up 4 bases and J gave up 3 bases, with 0 bases separating them. Germline CDR1 reads LNHDA; CDR2 reads SQIVND (reference sequence). The chain's CDR3 is CASSNTEAFF. The CDR3 DNA follows: TGTGCCAGTAGTAACACTGAAGCTTTCTTT.

The chain recombines TRBV7-2 with TRBJ1-5, with D possibly matching TRBD1 (6 bases). This CDR3 comprises 15 residues. Germline V lookup: CDR1 SGHTA, CDR2 FQGNSA. Trimming left V 5 bases short and J 6 bases short, with 17 bases between. Written as DNA, the CDR3 is TGTGCCAGCAGCACCGACCAGGGGCCGGGTCAGCCCCAGCATTTT. Translating it yields CASSTDQGPGQPQHF. The entire variable domain, with the rest obtained from reference TRBV7-2 and TRBJ1-5, is as follows: GAGVSQSPSNKVTEKGKDVELRCDPISGHTALYWYRQSLGQGLEFLIYFQGNSAPDKSGLPSDRFSAERTGGSVSTLTIQRTQQEDSAVYLCASSTDQGPGQPQHFGDGTRLSIL.

The genes are TRBV27 and TRBJ2-7, with TRBD1 matching 7 bases. The junction had 11 bases not matched to a gene; V was cut back by 5 bases and J by 4 bases. Germline values: CDR1 MNHEY, CDR2 SMNVEV (reference sequence). The CDR3 has 15 residues. The CDR3 is CASSTKQGSGYEQYF. The CDR3, as DNA: TGTGCCAGCAGTACGAAACAGGGGTCGGGATACGAGCAGTACTTC.

The chain employs TRBV4-2 and TRBJ1-1; 7 nucleotides align to TRBD1. Trimming cost V 5 bases and J 5 bases; bases outside gene matches: 11. Germline V CDR1 and CDR2: LGHNA, YNFKEQ. CDR3 size: 15 residues. The CDR3 DNA reads as TGTGCCAGCAGCGCCCTTCAGGGGGATGGAACTGAAGCTTTCTTT. Protein product: CASSALQGDGTEAFF.

This chain joins TRBV6-6 and TRBJ1-6; D might be TRBD1 (6 bases). V was pared by 2 bases and J by 7 bases, with 12 bases between. Germline CDR1 is MNHNY and CDR2 is SVGAGI (reference sequence). This CDR3 region has 15 residues. In nucleotides, the CDR3 is TGTGCCAGCAGTTACCCGACAGGTACAAATTCACCCCTCCACTTT. This gives the protein CASSYPTGTNSPLHF.

The CDR3 nucleotides are TGTGCCAGCAGTGTCGGGCTTGAAAAACTGTTTTTT. Protein sequence: CASSVGLEKLFF. The gene calls are TRBV25-1 and TRBJ1-4; D unresolved. The CDR3 is 12 residues long. V lost 4 bases and J 7 bases, leaving 7 bases between the germline ends. The germline V gene encodes CDR1 MGHDK and CDR2 SYGVNS.

The CDR3 bases are TGTGCCAGCAGCCGCTGGGACAGCCTCGTGGGTACGCAGTATTTT. It yields the protein CASSRWDSLVGTQYF. The rearrangement links TRBV14 to TRBJ2-3, with TRBD1 identical over 7 bases. From germline, CDR1 is SGHDN and CDR2 FVKESK. The CDR3 has 15 amino acids. J was trimmed by 8 bases and V by 4 bases; bases with no gene match: 12.

The chain recombines TRBV7-9 with TRBJ1-1; TRBD1 aligns across 7 bases. The V gene's germline CDR1 is SEHNR and CDR2 FQNEAQ (reference sequence). Losses at the gene ends were 2 bases for V and 1 base for J; bases not matched to a gene: 4. This CDR3 comprises 15 residues. CDR3 protein: CASSLSGQKNTEAFF. For the CDR3, the DNA is TGTGCCAGCAGCTTATCGGGACAGAAGAACACTGAAGCTTTCTTT.

V is TRBV10-3 and J is TRBJ2-5; 11 nucleotides match TRBD2. The CDR3 length is 16 residues. Germline CDR1 is ENHRY and CDR2 is SYGVKD. With V trimmed by 4 bases and J by 2 bases, 6 bases remained unmatched. CDR3 residues: CAISAGTSGGQETQYF. DNA for the CDR3: TGTGCCATCAGTGCCGGGACTAGCGGCGGTCAAGAGACCCAGTACTTC.

The chain uses TRBV6-6 and TRBJ1-2; D perhaps matches TRBD1 (5 bases). The germline V gene encodes CDR1 MNHNY and CDR2 SVGAGI (reference sequence). This CDR3 region has 13 residues. Trimming took off 10 bases at V and 6 bases at J, with 18 bases between the two ends. CDR3 sequence: CANRDGLEDGYTF. The CDR3 region has the DNA TGTGCCAACCGGGACGGTTTAGAGGATGGCTACACCTTC.

The chain recombines TRBV6-8 with TRBJ2-7; 8 bases map to TRBD1. This CDR3 is built from 15 residues. Trimming at V came to 4 bases and at J to 5 bases, leaving 10 bases not matched to a gene. CDR1 and CDR2 from the germline V gene are MNHGY and SAAAGT. The DNA for the CDR3 is TGTGCCAGCAGTTGGATTAGGACAGGGACCCACGAGCAGTACTTC. It codes for CASSWIRTGTHEQYF.

The chain joins TRBV20-1 to TRBJ2-3; no reliable D call. The CDR3 contains 11 residues. Germline lookup yields CDR1 DFQATT and CDR2 SNEGSKA (reference sequence). V was trimmed by 2 bases and J by 6 bases, leaving 6 bases between them. The DNA for the CDR3 is TGCAGTGCTAGAATTCATGATACGCAGTATTTT. Translated: CSARIHDTQYF.

This chain joins TRBV9 and TRBJ1-4; 7 nucleotides align to TRBD1. The V gene's germline CDR1 is SGDLS and CDR2 YYNGEE. V shed 0 bases, J shed 7 bases, and the junction held 9 bases outside the gene matches. The CDR3 is made up of 16 amino acids. CDR3 protein: CASSVAAGGGGEKLFF. Here the CDR3 DNA reads TGTGCCAGCAGCGTAGCGGCAGGGGGTGGTGGTGAAAAACTGTTTTTT.

The J gene is TRBJ2-5, the V gene TRBV18; 8 bases fit TRBD2. This CDR3 has 16 residues. Losses at the gene ends were 4 bases for V and 5 bases for J; bases not matched to a gene: 12. In germline, CDR1 is KGHSH, CDR2 LQKENI. CDR3 residues: CASSRGAGASSETQYF. The DNA for the CDR3 is TGTGCCAGCTCACGTGGAGCGGGGGCCTCATCGGAGACCCAGTACTTC.

The chain has TRBV7-2 and TRBJ2-4, with 15 bases matching TRBD2. The CDR3 covers 17 residues. The germline CDR1 and CDR2 sequences are SGHTA and FQGNSA. Trimming cost V 3 bases and J 3 bases; bases outside gene matches: 3. CDR3 nucleotides: TGTGCCAGCAGCTTCTCGGGACTAGCGGGGGGCAAAAACATTCAGTACTTC. This codes for CASSFSGLAGGKNIQYF.

The gene calls are TRBV27 and TRBJ1-1; 7 positions match TRBD1. Germline V lookup: CDR1 MNHEY, CDR2 SMNVEV (reference sequence). J gave up 4 bases and V 2 bases, and 7 bases lay outside the gene matches. CDR3 length: 15 amino acids. The CDR3: CASSLIGGASTEAFF. CDR3 in DNA: TGTGCCAGCAGTTTAATAGGGGGCGCGAGCACTGAAGCTTTCTTT.

The rearrangement uses TRBV4-3 and TRBJ2-1, with D tentatively TRBD1 (6 bases). Germline lookup yields CDR1 LGHNA and CDR2 YSLEER. The CDR3 has 16 amino acids. Trimming pared 1 base from V and 2 bases from J, leaving 12 bases between. The CDR3: CASSQGGHVAYNEQFF. The CDR3 DNA is TGCGCCAGCAGCCAAGGGGGGCATGTCGCCTACAATGAGCAGTTCTTC.

The gene calls are TRBV6-5 and TRBJ2-2; no reliable D call. This CDR3 has 11 residues. V was shortened by 6 bases and J by 1 base, with 0 bases between the two germline ends. Germline CDR1 and CDR2: MNHEY and SVGAGI. The CDR3 DNA sequence: TGTGCCAGCAGGAACACCGGGGAGCTGTTTTTT. Translation: CASRNTGELFF.

The chain uses TRBV30 and TRBJ1-4; no firm D call. Germline V gene sequence: CDR1 GTSNPN, CDR2 SVGIG (reference sequence). V was cut by 3 bases and J by 5 bases, with 37 bases left in between. The CDR3 spans 22 residues. This CDR3 is CAWSPFRMDGVGRGLVNEKLFF. CDR3 DNA: TGTGCCTGGAGCCCCTTTCGGATGGATGGGGTTGGGAGAGGTCTCGTCAATGAAAAACTGTTTTTT. Full variable domain (rest looked up from reference TRBV30 and TRBJ1-4): SQTIHQWPATLVQPVGSPLSLECTVEGTSNPNLYWYRQAAGRGLQLLFYSVGIGQISSEVPQNLSASRPQDRQFILSSKKLLLSDSGFYLCAWSPFRMDGVGRGLVNEKLFFGSGTQLSVL.

This rearrangement joins TRBV28 to TRBJ1-1; weak D call: TRBD1 (5 bases). V was clipped by 6 bases and J by 5 bases, with 16 bases between them. Germline V gene lookup returns CDR1 MDHEN and CDR2 SYDVKM. The CDR3 totals 14 residues. The CDR3 coding sequence is TGTGCCAGCAGGGTTATTGGGGGGAGTACTGAAGCTTTCTTT. Its protein product is CASRVIGGSTEAFF.

The V and J genes are TRBV14 and TRBJ1-6, with 7 bases aligning to TRBD1. This CDR3 has 14 residues. CDR1 is SGHDN, CDR2 FVKESK, per germline. The V and J ends lost 3 bases and 7 bases, in that order; junction bases with no gene match: 3. The CDR3 DNA reads TGTGCCAGCAGCCATTCAGGGGGGAATTCACCCCTCCACTTT. Translation gives CASSHSGGNSPLHF.

This rearrangement joins TRBV5-8 to TRBJ2-1; D remains ambiguous. Germline CDR1 is SGHTS and CDR2 is YDEGEE. This CDR3 is 14 amino acids long. Trimming took 0 bases from V and 4 from J, leaving 8 bases between them. The CDR3 DNA reads as TGTGCCAGCAGCTTGGGCGCCGGGTACAATGAGCAGTTCTTC. It translates to CASSLGAGYNEQFF.

V is TRBV5-1 and J is TRBJ2-7; no firm D call. Germline CDR1 SGHRS, CDR2 YFSETQ. The CDR3 contains 13 residues. V lost 1 base and J 2 bases, leaving 7 bases between the germline ends. The CDR3 DNA reads as TGCGCCAGCAGCTTGAACGGGCCCTACGAGCAGTACTTC. It is translated as CASSLNGPYEQYF.